One and the same sample provided the 31 T cell receptor beta chains below, sequenced in a study of memory CD4+ T cells and cytomegalovirus serostatus. The sort gate was single viable CD3+CD4+CD8-CD45RO+ cells for memory CD4+ T cells. Generated by immunoSEQ multiplex PCR, the TCRdb table keeps only in-frame clones and is missing some. The sample includes just under 95,000 clones, 80% seen only once; the top ten take approximately 4%. The sample consisted of memory CD4+ T cells from blood. The source of these receptors is an adult in good health and CMV-seropositive.

V and J are TRBV27 and TRBJ1-6; a possible D gene is TRBD1 (5 bases). Germline V lookup: CDR1 MNHEY, CDR2 SMNVEV (reference sequence). The CDR3 covers 15 residues. The V and J ends lost 5 bases and 10 bases respectively, with 18 bases between them. The CDR3 DNA reads TGTGCCAGCAGTACGCGGACTTCCGAGGGGTCACCCCTCCACTTT. Its protein is CASSTRTSEGSPLHF.

This chain links TRBV5-6 with TRBJ1-2, with D tentatively TRBD1 (6 bases). CDR1 is SGHDT and CDR2 is YYEEEE in the germline V gene. Trimming cost V 1 base and J 5 bases, with 21 bases left between them. The CDR3 covers 17 residues. The CDR3 sequence: CASSLLDRKRLGYGYTF. The CDR3 region has the DNA TGTGCCAGCAGCTTGTTGGACAGAAAGCGACTAGGATATGGCTACACCTTC.

The genes are TRBV27 and TRBJ2-7; 11 bases are a match to TRBD1. CDR3 size: 17 residues. Germline V gene data show CDR1 as MNHEY and CDR2 as SMNVEV (reference sequence). Losses at the gene ends were 0 bases for V and 4 bases for J; bases not matched to a gene: 8. CDR3 bases: TGTGCCAGCAGTTTATCTGTTTCCCGGGACAGGGGGTACGAGCAGTACTTC. This encodes CASSLSVSRDRGYEQYF.

This clone was seen a single time. The chain uses TRBV4-2 and TRBJ1-5; perhaps TRBD1 as D (5 bases). Trimming stripped 0 bases from V and 1 base from J, with 19 bases between. From germline, CDR1 is LGHNA and CDR2 YNFKEQ. CDR3 length equals 19 residues. DNA for the CDR3: TGTGCCAGCAGCCAAGATCATAGGCCAGGGTCCTTAAGCAATCAGCCCCAGCATTTT. This translates into CASSQDHRPGSLSNQPQHF.

The chain recombines TRBV5-5 with TRBJ1-2; 8 bases fit TRBD1. The CDR3 covers 15 residues. The V segment lost 3 bases and the J segment 4 bases; nucleotides outside the gene matches: 8. CDR1 SGHKS and CDR2 YYEKEE come from the germline V gene (reference sequence). For the CDR3, the DNA is TGTGCCAGCAGCTCCAGGGGGCCCACCATCTATGGCTACACCTTC. Encoded protein: CASSSRGPTIYGYTF.

This rearrangement joins TRBV9 to TRBJ2-7, with D maybe TRBD1 (6 bases). This CDR3 comprises 16 residues. Germline V gene data show CDR1 as SGDLS and CDR2 as YYNGEE. V was shortened by 4 bases and J by 6 bases, with 23 bases between the two germline ends. CDR3 bases: TGTGCCAGCAGCCCAGGGAGTGGGGGCGCATCAGGCGAGCAGTACTTC. Encoded protein: CASSPGSGGASGEQYF. The full variable domain, with the rest looked up from reference TRBV9 and TRBJ2-7, is DSGVTQTPKHLITATGQRVTLRCSPRSGDLSVYWYQQSLDQGLQFLIQYYNGEERAKGNILERFSAQQFPDLHSELNLSSLELGDSALYFCASSPGSGGASGEQYFGPGTRLTVT.

V and J are TRBV6-4 and TRBJ2-7, with D possibly being TRBD1 (7 bases). Germline lookup yields CDR1 MRHNA and CDR2 SNTAGT. V lost 4 bases to trimming and J lost 7 bases, with 23 bases between them. The CDR3 is made up of 16 amino acids. CDR3 amino acids: CASSVSEGQGGVEQYF. CDR3 sequence (DNA): TGTGCCAGCAGTGTTTCCGAGGGTCAGGGGGGAGTGGAGCAGTACTTC.

Comment on this clone: The sample holds other DNA sequences that translate to the same CDR3. The genes are TRBV30 and TRBJ2-7; D not resolved. V was shortened by 0 bases and J by 3 bases, with 3 bases between the two germline ends. Germline V lookup: CDR1 GTSNPN, CDR2 SVGIG (reference sequence). This CDR3 comprises 11 residues. CDR3 DNA sequence: TGTGCCTGGAGTGTAAGCTACGAGCAGTACTTC. Translating it yields CAWSVSYEQYF. Drawing the rest from reference TRBV30 and TRBJ2-7, the complete variable domain is SQTIHQWPATLVQPVGSPLSLECTVEGTSNPNLYWYRQAAGRGLQLLFYSVGIGQISSEVPQNLSASRPQDRQFILSSKKLLLSDSGFYLCAWSVSYEQYFGPGTRLTVT.

The V call is TRBV2, the J call TRBJ2-5; D ambiguous. This CDR3 has 11 amino acids. Germline loops: CDR1 SNHLY, CDR2 FYNNEI. V lost 7 bases and J lost 3, with 6 bases in between. The CDR3, as DNA: TGTGCCAGCACCATGAAAGAGACCCAGTACTTC. Its protein product is CASTMKETQYF.

In its sample, this clone was seen once. The gene calls are TRBV15 and TRBJ2-6; TRBD1 agrees at 7 bases. The CDR3 has 16 amino acids. The V and J ends lost 8 bases and 0 bases, in that order; junction bases with no gene match: 7. Germline CDR1 LNHNV, CDR2 YYDKDF (reference sequence). DNA of the CDR3: TGTGCCACCCAACAGGGGCGTAACTCTGGGGCCAACGTCCTGACTTTC. It translates to CATQQGRNSGANVLTF. The whole variable domain, filled in from reference TRBV15 and TRBJ2-6, reads DAMVIQNPRYQVTQFGKPVTLSCSQTLNHNVMYWYQQKSSQAPKLLFHYYDKDFNNEADTPDNFQSRRPNTSFCFLDIRSPGLGDTAMYLCATQQGRNSGANVLTFGAGSRLTVL.

The V call is TRBV7-3, the J call TRBJ2-1, with 15 bases aligning to TRBD2. This CDR3 has 16 residues. Germline CDR1 SGHTA, CDR2 FQGTGA. V lost 5 bases and J lost 7; bases outside the gene matches: 6. The CDR3 sequence: CASSHPGTSGRNEQFF. In DNA, the CDR3 is TGTGCCAGCAGCCATCCCGGGACTAGCGGGAGGAATGAGCAGTTCTTC.

This clone was recorded a few times. The junction and the germline gene differ at one end; a read error may be behind it. The genes are TRBV19 and TRBJ1-4, with TRBD1 identical over 8 bases. The CDR3 is 11 amino acids. Germline CDR1 reads LNHDA; CDR2 reads SQIVND (reference sequence). The CDR3 region is CASSTRDRIFF. For the CDR3, the DNA is TGTGCCAGTAGTACCCGGGACAGGATATTCTTT.

V is TRBV5-1 and J is TRBJ2-7; no clear D gene. Per germline, CDR1 SGHRS and CDR2 YFSETQ. Trimming took 4 bases from V and 2 from J, leaving 13 bases between them. The CDR3 spans 14 residues. CDR3 region: CASSQDPSTYEQYF. Here the CDR3 DNA reads TGCGCCAGCAGCCAGGACCCTTCAACCTACGAGCAGTACTTC. Variable domain in full (rest from reference TRBV5-1 and TRBJ2-7): KAGVTQTPRYLIKTRGQQVTLSCSPISGHRSVSWYQQTPGQGLQFLFEYFSETQRNKGNFPGRFSGRQFSNSRSEMNVSTLELGDSALYLCASSQDPSTYEQYFGPGTRLTVT.

The rearrangement joins TRBV7-9 to TRBJ2-4; D is perhaps TRBD2 (7 bases). V was pared by 3 bases and J by 9 bases, with 15 bases between. From germline, CDR1 is SEHNR and CDR2 FQNEAQ (reference sequence). The CDR3 has 14 amino acids. CDR3 DNA sequence: TGTGCCAGCAGCTTGGGGGGGCAGGGGACCATTCAGTACTTC. Translation: CASSLGGQGTIQYF.

J is TRBJ2-1 and V is TRBV19, with 7 bases identical to TRBD1. The junction had 5 bases not matched to a gene; V was cut back by 4 bases and J by 2 bases. Germline V gives CDR1 LNHDA, CDR2 SQIVND (reference sequence). CDR3 length equals 15 residues. The CDR3 DNA sequence: TGTGCCAGTAGTAACTACAGGGGCCCCTACAATGAGCAGTTCTTC. It yields the protein CASSNYRGPYNEQFF.

The chain couples TRBV10-3 to TRBJ2-1; D assignment may be TRBD1 or TRBD2 (5 bases each). From germline, CDR1 is ENHRY and CDR2 SYGVKD. V was clipped by 1 base and J by 12 bases, with 13 bases between them. This CDR3 region has 13 residues. CDR3 residues: CAISELGPSSQFF. CDR3 DNA sequence: TGTGCCATCAGTGAGTTGGGACCTTCTTCGCAGTTCTTC.

This chain links TRBV6-6 with TRBJ2-1; 8 bases align to TRBD2. The CDR3 spans 16 residues. The V gene's germline CDR1 is MNHNY and CDR2 SVGAGI (reference sequence). V was pared by 4 bases and J by 2 bases, with 7 bases of the junction left unmatched. The CDR3 spells CASSSPGGATYNEQFF. Here the CDR3 DNA reads TGTGCCAGCAGTTCCCCGGGGGGGGCAACCTACAATGAGCAGTTCTTC.

This clone was observed once. The chain uses TRBV30 and TRBJ1-1; D unclear. Germline loops: CDR1 GTSNPN, CDR2 SVGIG (reference sequence). This CDR3 contains 14 residues. The V end was cut by 2 bases, the J end by 0 bases, with 10 bases between. The CDR3 protein is CAWSTLGVNTEAFF. The CDR3 coding sequence is TGTGCCTGGAGTACTCTCGGGGTGAACACTGAAGCTTTCTTT.

A few counts support this clone. Germline is not matched at one junction end, which may reflect a read error. The rearrangement joins TRBV29-1 to TRBJ2-5; a weak D match, TRBD2 (5 bases). This CDR3 spans 10 amino acids. Germline assignment: CDR1 SQVTM and CDR2 ANQGSEA. This CDR3 is CSVGGRENHF. The CDR3 nucleotides are TGCAGCGTTGGAGGTCGGGAAAACCACTTC.

The chain combines TRBV4-2 with TRBJ2-2, with TRBD2 identical over 12 bases. J gave up 0 bases and V 4 bases, and 15 bases lay outside the gene matches. CDR3 length: 21 residues. Germline CDR1 LGHNA, CDR2 YNFKEQ. CDR3 residues: CASSRDLASGRAGANTGELFF. For the CDR3, the DNA is TGTGCCAGCAGCCGAGATCTCGCTAGCGGGAGGGCCGGAGCGAACACCGGGGAGCTGTTTTTT.

The J gene is TRBJ2-1, the V gene TRBV7-2; TRBD2 matches 9 bases. From germline, CDR1 is SGHTA and CDR2 FQGNSA. Unmatched junction bases numbered 11, after V lost 5 bases and J lost 0 bases. CDR3 size: 18 residues. DNA of the CDR3: TGTGCCAGCAGCCCCATCGGGGCGGGACTAGCCTCCTACAATGAGCAGTTCTTC. This translates into CASSPIGAGLASYNEQFF.

This clone has a handful of counts. The genes are TRBV30 and TRBJ1-3; D might be TRBD1 (6 bases). The CDR3 length is 15 residues. Germline values: CDR1 GTSNPN, CDR2 SVGIG (reference sequence). V was clipped by 4 bases and J by 3 bases, with 16 bases between them. In DNA, the CDR3 is TGTGCCTGGACCTTAGATGGGGACATTGGAAACACCATATATTTT. Translated, it gives CAWTLDGDIGNTIYF.

The genes are TRBV6-5 and TRBJ2-3; 9 bases map to TRBD2. The CDR3 is 16 residues long. Germline V gives CDR1 MNHEY, CDR2 SVGAGI. Trimming at V came to 4 bases and at J to 0 bases, leaving 5 bases not matched to a gene. The CDR3: CASSSRREGSTDTQYF. CDR3 sequence (DNA): TGTGCCAGCAGTTCTCGGCGGGAGGGGAGCACAGATACGCAGTATTTT.

V is TRBV2 and J is TRBJ2-7, with D possibly TRBD1 on 5 matching bases. V lost 3 bases, J lost 0 bases, and 12 bases lay in between. Germline-derived CDR1 and CDR2 are SNHLY and FYNNEI. This CDR3 is 15 amino acids long. For the CDR3, the DNA is TGTGCCAGCAGTGACAGGGCCCTTGGCTCCTACGAGCAGTACTTC. This translates into CASSDRALGSYEQYF.

The V call is TRBV5-1, the J call TRBJ2-7, with 10 bases matching TRBD1. CDR1 is SGHRS, CDR2 YFSETQ, per germline. The V gene end was trimmed by 4 bases and the J gene end by 6 bases; junction bases not matched to a gene: 10. The CDR3 runs to 15 residues. CDR3 sequence reads: CASSTTDRGPVEQYF. The CDR3 region has the DNA TGCGCCAGCAGCACCACAGACAGGGGGCCGGTCGAGCAGTACTTC. The variable domain in full, with the rest retrieved from reference TRBV5-1 and TRBJ2-7, is KAGVTQTPRYLIKTRGQQVTLSCSPISGHRSVSWYQQTPGQGLQFLFEYFSETQRNKGNFPGRFSGRQFSNSRSEMNVSTLELGDSALYLCASSTTDRGPVEQYFGPGTRLTVT.

The V and J genes are TRBV28 and TRBJ2-1, with 7 nucleotides matching TRBD2. Germline CDR1 and CDR2: MDHEN and SYDVKM. The trim removed 8 bases at V and 9 bases at J, leaving 16 bases unmatched. CDR3 length: 15 amino acids. The CDR3 DNA is TGTGCCAGCTCCCATGGTGGAACTAGCGTAGGTGAGCAGTTCTTC. This translates into CASSHGGTSVGEQFF.

The CDR3, as DNA: TGCAGCGTAGGACTAGCTCACGAGCAGTACTTC. Translation: CSVGLAHEQYF. This chain joins TRBV29-1 and TRBJ2-7; 8 bases match TRBD2. CDR1 and CDR2 from the germline V gene are SQVTM and ANQGSEA. This CDR3 is built from 11 residues. Losses at the gene ends were 6 bases for V and 5 bases for J; bases not matched to a gene: 3.

The chain links TRBV7-2 to TRBJ2-3, with 13 bases aligning to TRBD2. Germline CDR1 reads SGHTA; CDR2 reads FQGNSA. This CDR3 has 16 residues. V was pared by 2 bases and J by 5 bases, with 4 bases of the junction left unmatched. For the CDR3, the DNA is TGTGCCAGCAGCTTAACTGGGACTAGCGGGATAGATACGCAGTATTTT. Amino acid sequence: CASSLTGTSGIDTQYF.

The gene calls are TRBV7-2 and TRBJ2-3; 8 nucleotides line up with TRBD2. Germline V gene sequence: CDR1 SGHTA, CDR2 FQGNSA. The CDR3 is 15 amino acids. V dropped 5 bases and J dropped 0; count of bases not matched to a gene: 4. The CDR3 DNA reads TGTGCCAGCAGCCCCCCTAGCGGGAGCACAGATACGCAGTATTTT. It codes for CASSPPSGSTDTQYF.

The gene calls are TRBV5-1 and TRBJ2-7; TRBD2 matches 13 bases. Trimming removed 7 bases from V and 0 bases from J; junction bases left unmatched: 10. This CDR3 is 17 amino acids long. CDR1 SGHRS and CDR2 YFSETQ come from the germline V gene. The CDR3 loop reads CASRSGTSGAGSYEQYF. CDR3 sequence (DNA): TGCGCCAGCCGATCAGGGACTAGCGGGGCGGGCTCCTACGAGCAGTACTTC.

The V gene is TRBV4-1, the J gene TRBJ2-1; D assignment may be TRBD1 or TRBD2 (5 bases each). Germline-derived CDR1 and CDR2 are MGHRA and YSYEKL. V lost 1 base and J 10 bases, leaving 17 bases between the germline ends. This CDR3 is 15 amino acids long. The CDR3 protein is CASSQGGGSAREQFF. In nucleotides, the CDR3 is TGCGCCAGCAGCCAAGGGGGCGGGTCGGCAAGGGAGCAGTTCTTC.